This T cell receptor beta chain derives from a study of Graves' ophthalmopathy and Graves' hyperthyroidism. Study at large: Specimen type is peripheral blood, obtained at initial diagnosis before any treatment.

RNA transcripts provided the template for amplifying TCR beta CDR3 regions. HTBI-primed first-round RT-PCR preceded second-round multiplex PCR. TCRdb re-called the multiplex PCR reads through MiXCR, storing one row per CDR3 protein. The table includes about 620,000 distinct CDR3 sequences, approximately 22% detected once. Germline CDR1 reads MNHEY; CDR2 reads SMNVEV (reference sequence). This CDR3 spans 15 amino acids. Unmatched junction bases numbered 8, after V lost 4 bases and J lost 7 bases. V is TRBV27 and J is TRBJ2-7; 12 bases are a match to TRBD2. The sequencing input was peripheral blood. This receptor was taken from a woman younger than 30 with stable Graves' hyperthyroidism. Some clones in this sample may be carry-over from other donors' samples. CDR3 nucleotides: TGTGCCAGCAGTTCGACTAGCGGGAGAGCTGGTGAGCAGTACTTC. Amino acid sequence: CASSSTSGRAGEQYF.